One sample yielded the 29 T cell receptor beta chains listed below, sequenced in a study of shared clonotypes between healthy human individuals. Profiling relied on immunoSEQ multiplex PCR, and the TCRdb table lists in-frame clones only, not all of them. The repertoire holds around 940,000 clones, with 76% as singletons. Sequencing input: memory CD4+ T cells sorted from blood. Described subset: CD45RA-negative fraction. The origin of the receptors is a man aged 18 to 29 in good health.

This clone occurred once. The CDR3, as DNA: TGCGCCAGCACTCGGACAGGGTATGGCTACACCTTC. It yields the protein CASTRTGYGYTF. The chain carries TRBV10-2 and TRBJ1-2, with 8 positions matching TRBD1. This CDR3 region has 12 residues. Germline V CDR1 and CDR2: WSHSY, SAAADI. With V trimmed by 7 bases and J by 5 bases, 3 bases remained unmatched.

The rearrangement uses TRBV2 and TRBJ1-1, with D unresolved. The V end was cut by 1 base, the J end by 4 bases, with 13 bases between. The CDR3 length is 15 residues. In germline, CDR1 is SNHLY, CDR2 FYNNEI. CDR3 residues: CASSEDPNVVTEAFF. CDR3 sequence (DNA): TGTGCCAGCAGTGAAGACCCAAACGTGGTCACTGAAGCTTTCTTT.

The CDR3 sequence: CAWTRDHYEQYF. The DNA for the CDR3 is TGTGCCTGGACCCGGGACCACTACGAGCAGTACTTC. The V gene is TRBV30, the J gene TRBJ2-7; D is tentatively TRBD1 or TRBD2 (5 bases each). Germline CDR1 is GTSNPN and CDR2 is SVGIG (reference sequence). Between the trimmed V and J ends, which lost 4 bases and 3 bases, there was a span of 10 bases. This CDR3 has 12 residues.

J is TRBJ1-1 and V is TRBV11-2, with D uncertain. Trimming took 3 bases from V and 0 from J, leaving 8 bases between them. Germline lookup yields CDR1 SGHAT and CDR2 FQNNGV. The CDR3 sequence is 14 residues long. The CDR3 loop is CASSLSDMNTEAFF. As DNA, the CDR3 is TGTGCCAGCAGCTTGTCAGATATGAACACTGAAGCTTTCTTT.

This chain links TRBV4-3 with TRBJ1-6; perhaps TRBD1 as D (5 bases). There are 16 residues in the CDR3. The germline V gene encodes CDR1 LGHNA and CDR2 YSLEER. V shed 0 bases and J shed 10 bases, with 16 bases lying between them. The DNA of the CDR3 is TGCGCCAGCAGCCAAGAGAGGGGAGACATAGGGTCACCCCTCCACTTT. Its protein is CASSQERGDIGSPLHF.

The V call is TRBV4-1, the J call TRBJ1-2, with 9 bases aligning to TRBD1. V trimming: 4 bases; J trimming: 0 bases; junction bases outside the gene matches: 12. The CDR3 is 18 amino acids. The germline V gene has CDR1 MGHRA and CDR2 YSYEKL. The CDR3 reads CASSLGQGDSRPNYGYTF. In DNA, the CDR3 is TGCGCCAGCAGCCTGGGACAGGGCGACTCCCGGCCTAACTATGGCTACACCTTC.

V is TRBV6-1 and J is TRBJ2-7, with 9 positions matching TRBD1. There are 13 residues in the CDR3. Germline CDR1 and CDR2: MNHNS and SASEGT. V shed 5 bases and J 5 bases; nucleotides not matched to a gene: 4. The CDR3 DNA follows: TGTGCCAGCAGTTCACAGGGGGCGAACGAGCAGTACTTC. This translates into CASSSQGANEQYF.

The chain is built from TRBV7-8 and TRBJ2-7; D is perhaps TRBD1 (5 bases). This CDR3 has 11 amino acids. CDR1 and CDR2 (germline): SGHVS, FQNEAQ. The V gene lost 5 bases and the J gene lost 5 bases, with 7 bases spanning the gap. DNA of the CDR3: TGTGCCAGCAGCAACAGGAACGAGCAGTACTTC. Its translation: CASSNRNEQYF. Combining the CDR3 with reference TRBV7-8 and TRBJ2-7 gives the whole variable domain GAGVSQSPRYKVAKRGQDVALRCDPISGHVSLFWYQQALGQGPEFLTYFQNEAQLDKSGLPSDRFFAERPEGSVSTLKIQRTQQEDSAVYLCASSNRNEQYFGPGTRLTVT.

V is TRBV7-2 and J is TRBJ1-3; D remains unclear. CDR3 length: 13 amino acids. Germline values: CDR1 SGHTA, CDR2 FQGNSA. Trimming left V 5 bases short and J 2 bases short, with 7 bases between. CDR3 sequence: CASSPHTGNTIYF. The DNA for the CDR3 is TGTGCCAGCAGCCCTCACACTGGAAACACCATATATTTT.

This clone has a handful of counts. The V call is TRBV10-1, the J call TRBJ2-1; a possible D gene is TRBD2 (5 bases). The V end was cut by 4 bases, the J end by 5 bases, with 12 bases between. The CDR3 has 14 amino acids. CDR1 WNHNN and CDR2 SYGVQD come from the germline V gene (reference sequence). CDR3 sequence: CASSAREKNNEQFF. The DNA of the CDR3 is TGCGCCAGCAGTGCGAGGGAAAAGAACAATGAGCAGTTCTTC.

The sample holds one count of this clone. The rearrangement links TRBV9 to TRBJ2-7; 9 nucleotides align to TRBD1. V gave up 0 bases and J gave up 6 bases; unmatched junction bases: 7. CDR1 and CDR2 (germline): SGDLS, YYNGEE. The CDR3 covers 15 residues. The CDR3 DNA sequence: TGTGCCAGCAGCGTAGGGGGGACAGGGAAAGGCGAGCAGTACTTC. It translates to CASSVGGTGKGEQYF.

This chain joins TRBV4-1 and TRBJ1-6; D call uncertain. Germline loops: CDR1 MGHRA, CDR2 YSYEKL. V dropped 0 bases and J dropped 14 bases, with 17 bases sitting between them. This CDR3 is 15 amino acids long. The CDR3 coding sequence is TGCGCCAGCAGCCAAGATTCACAGCCCGCCCTCACCCTCCACTTT. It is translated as CASSQDSQPALTLHF.

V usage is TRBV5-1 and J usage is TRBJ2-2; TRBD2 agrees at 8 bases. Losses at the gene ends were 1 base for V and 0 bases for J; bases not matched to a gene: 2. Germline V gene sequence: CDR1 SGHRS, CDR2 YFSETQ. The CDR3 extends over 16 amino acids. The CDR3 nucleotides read TGCGCCAGCAGCTTGTTTAGCGGGGCGAACACCGGGGAGCTGTTTTTT. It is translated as CASSLFSGANTGELFF.

The CDR3 here is CASSFLGPINEQFF. DNA for the CDR3: TGTGCCAGCAGCTTCCTGGGGCCTATCAATGAGCAGTTCTTC. The chain has TRBV5-6 and TRBJ2-1; the D gene is possibly TRBD1 (5 bases). The CDR3 has 14 residues. Germline CDR1 reads SGHDT; CDR2 reads YYEEEE. V was clipped by 2 bases and J by 6 bases, with 12 bases between them.

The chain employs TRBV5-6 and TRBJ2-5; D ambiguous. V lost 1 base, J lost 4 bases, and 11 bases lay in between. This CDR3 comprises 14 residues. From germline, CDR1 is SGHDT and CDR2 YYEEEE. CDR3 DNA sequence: TGTGCCAGCAGCTTGTACTCACGGGCAGAGACCCAGTACTTC. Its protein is CASSLYSRAETQYF. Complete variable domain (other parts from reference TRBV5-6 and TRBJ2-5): DAGVTQSPTHLIKTRGQQVTLRCSPKSGHDTVSWYQQALGQGPQFIFQYYEEEERQRGNFPDRFSGHQFPNYSSELNVNALLLGDSALYLCASSLYSRAETQYFGPGTRLLVL.

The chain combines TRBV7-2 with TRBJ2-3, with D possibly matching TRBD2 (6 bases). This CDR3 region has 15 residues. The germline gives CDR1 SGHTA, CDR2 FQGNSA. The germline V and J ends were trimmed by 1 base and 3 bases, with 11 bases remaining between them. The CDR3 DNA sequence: TGTGCCAGCAGCTTAGGCGGGAAGAAAACAGATACGCAGTATTTT. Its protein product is CASSLGGKKTDTQYF.

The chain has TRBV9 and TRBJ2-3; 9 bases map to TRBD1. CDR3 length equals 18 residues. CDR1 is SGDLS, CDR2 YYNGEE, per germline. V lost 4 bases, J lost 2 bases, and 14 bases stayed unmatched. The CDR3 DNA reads TGTGCCAGCAGCTCCAATCCCACCGGGACAGGGATCACAGATACGCAGTATTTT. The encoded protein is CASSSNPTGTGITDTQYF.

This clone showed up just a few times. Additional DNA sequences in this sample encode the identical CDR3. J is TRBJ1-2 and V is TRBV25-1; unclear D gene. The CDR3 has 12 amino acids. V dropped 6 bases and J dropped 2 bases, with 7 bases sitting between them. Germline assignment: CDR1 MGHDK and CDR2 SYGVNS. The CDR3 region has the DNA TGTGCCAGCAGCCAAGGGAACTATGGCTACACCTTC. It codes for CASSQGNYGYTF.

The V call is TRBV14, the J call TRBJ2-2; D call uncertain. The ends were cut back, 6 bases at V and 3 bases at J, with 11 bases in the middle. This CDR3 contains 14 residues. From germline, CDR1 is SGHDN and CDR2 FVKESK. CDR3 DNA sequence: TGTGCCAGCAGAGTGCACTCTGACACCGGGGAGCTGTTTTTT. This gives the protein CASRVHSDTGELFF.

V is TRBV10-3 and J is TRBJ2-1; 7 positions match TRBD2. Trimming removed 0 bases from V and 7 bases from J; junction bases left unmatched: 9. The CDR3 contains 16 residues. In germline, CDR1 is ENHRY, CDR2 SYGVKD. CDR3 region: CAISESPRLAGNEQFF. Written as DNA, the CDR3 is TGTGCCATCAGTGAGTCCCCTCGACTAGCAGGAAATGAGCAGTTCTTC.

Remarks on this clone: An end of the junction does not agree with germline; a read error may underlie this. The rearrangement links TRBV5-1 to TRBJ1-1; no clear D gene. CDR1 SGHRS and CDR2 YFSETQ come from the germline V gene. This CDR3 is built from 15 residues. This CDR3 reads CASSLAAVMNTEAFF. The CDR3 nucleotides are TGTGCCAGCAGCTTGGCCGCAGTCATGAACACTGAAGCTTTCTTT.

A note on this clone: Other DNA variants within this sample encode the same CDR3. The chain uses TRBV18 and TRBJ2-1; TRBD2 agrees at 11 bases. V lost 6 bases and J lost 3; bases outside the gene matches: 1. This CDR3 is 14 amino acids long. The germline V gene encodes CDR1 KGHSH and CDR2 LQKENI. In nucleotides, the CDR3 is TGTGCCAGCTCCGGGACTAGCGGCTACAATGAGCAGTTCTTC. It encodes CASSGTSGYNEQFF.

The chain's CDR3 is CASKRGGADSYEQYF. In nucleotides, the CDR3 is TGTGCCAGCAAACGTGGGGGCGCGGACTCCTACGAGCAGTACTTC. The rearrangement links TRBV5-6 to TRBJ2-7; D is possibly TRBD1 (6 bases). V was trimmed by 6 bases and J by 0 bases, leaving 16 bases between them. The V gene's germline CDR1 is SGHDT and CDR2 YYEEEE. This CDR3 contains 15 residues.

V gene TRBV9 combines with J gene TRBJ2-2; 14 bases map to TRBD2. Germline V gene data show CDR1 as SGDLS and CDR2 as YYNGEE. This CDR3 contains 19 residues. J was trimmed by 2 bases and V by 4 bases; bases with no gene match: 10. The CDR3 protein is CASSSEGTSGGQNTGELFF. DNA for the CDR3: TGTGCCAGCAGCTCGGAGGGGACTAGCGGGGGCCAAAACACCGGGGAGCTGTTTTTT.

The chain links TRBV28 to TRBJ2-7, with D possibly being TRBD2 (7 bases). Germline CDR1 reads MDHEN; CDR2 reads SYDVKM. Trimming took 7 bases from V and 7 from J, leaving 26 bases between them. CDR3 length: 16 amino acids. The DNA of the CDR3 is TGTGCCAGCACCCTCAGTAGGGGGGGGGCCGGAGGAGAGCAGTACTTC. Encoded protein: CASTLSRGGAGGEQYF.

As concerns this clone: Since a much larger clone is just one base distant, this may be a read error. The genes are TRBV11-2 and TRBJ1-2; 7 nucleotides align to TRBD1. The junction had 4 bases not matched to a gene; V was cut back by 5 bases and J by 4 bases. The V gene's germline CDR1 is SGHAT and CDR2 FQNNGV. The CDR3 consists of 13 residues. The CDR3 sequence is CASSAGQIYGYTF. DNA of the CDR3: TGTGCCAGCAGCGCGGGACAGATCTATGGCTACACCTTC.

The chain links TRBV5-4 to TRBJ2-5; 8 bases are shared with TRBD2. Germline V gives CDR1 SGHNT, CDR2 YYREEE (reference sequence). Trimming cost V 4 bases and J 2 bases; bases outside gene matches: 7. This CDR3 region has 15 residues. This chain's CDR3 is CASSLRSGSQETQYF. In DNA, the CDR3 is TGTGCCAGCAGCCTTCGGAGCGGGAGTCAAGAGACCCAGTACTTC.

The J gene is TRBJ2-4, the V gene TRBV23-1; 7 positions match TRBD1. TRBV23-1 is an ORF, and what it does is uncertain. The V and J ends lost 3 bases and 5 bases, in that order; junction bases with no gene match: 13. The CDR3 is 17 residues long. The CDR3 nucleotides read TGCGCCAGCAGTCAGACAGTTCACCACAGGGGCCAAAACATTCAGTACTTC. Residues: CASSQTVHHRGQNIQYF.

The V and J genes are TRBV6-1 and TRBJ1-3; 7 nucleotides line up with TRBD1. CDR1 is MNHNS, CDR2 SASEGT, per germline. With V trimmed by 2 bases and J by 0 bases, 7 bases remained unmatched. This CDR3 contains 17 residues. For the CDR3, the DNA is TGTGCCAGCAGTGAATGGGACAGCCTCCTCTCTGGAAACACCATATATTTT. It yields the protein CASSEWDSLLSGNTIYF.